This paragraph reports one T cell receptor beta chain. Its antigen is undetermined. Treatment reported: oral pan-JAK inhibitor, 5-10 mg twice daily. These data are taken from a study of CD8+ T cells in alopecia areata. Study in general: The authors scored treated patients' severity by affected scalp percentage.

V was pared by 5 bases and J by 4 bases, with 11 bases between. The CDR3 is made up of 12 amino acids. Germline V CDR1 and CDR2: SQVTM, ANQGSEA. Notes on the study in general: Researchers say the link of baseline CD8+ expansion to response remains uncertain, with one nonresponder.

RNA extraction was followed by reverse transcription into cDNA, which acted as the sequencing template. Produced via immunoSEQ multiplex PCR; TCRdb's table is partial and in-frame only. The table has about 190,000 clones, just under 65% seen once; the top ten hold roughly 1.3%. The sequencing here drew on CD4+ T cells sorted from blood, taken around week 49, from a patient treated with tofacitinib. V is TRBV29-1 and J is TRBJ1-1; a weak D match, TRBD1 (5 bases). The TCR was taken from a human donor with alopecia areata. In DNA form, the CDR3 reads TGCAGCGTTAGAGGGGTGAGCACTGAAGCTTTCTTT. This translates into CSVRGVSTEAFF.